This T cell receptor (beta chain) comes out of a study of blood T cells in healthy people across ages. Study-level results: CMV infection status of these donors was not known.

Using a J-beta primer mix together with a sample-barcoded 5' primer, a second PCR was run for roughly 6 to 12 cycles. Every sample gave at least 2.5 million paired-end reads containing CDR3. TCRdb re-analysed the 5' RACE reads in MiXCR, keeping a single row per CDR3 protein. The sample gives about 1.5 million distinct CDR3 sequences, 35% to 45% of which show up once; less than 5% is in the top ten. The CDR3 covers 12 residues. The germline V gene has CDR1 DFQATT and CDR2 SNEGSKA (reference sequence). Trimming stripped 2 bases from V and 13 bases from J, with 15 bases between. Comment on this clonotype: The antigen is not known.

The sequence derives from a woman in her late teens or twenties in good health. Sequenced: blood. The chain couples TRBV20-1 to TRBJ2-1; no reliable D call. This chain's CDR3 is CSARYGKETQFF. CDR3 coding DNA: TGCAGTGCTAGATATGGGAAAGAGACCCAGTTCTTC.